Here is one T cell receptor beta chain with its context. Unmatched junction bases numbered 1, after V lost 6 bases and J lost 10 bases. Germline V gene sequence: CDR1 MGHDK, CDR2 SYGVNS. The CDR3 loop spans 11 amino acids. This specimen belongs to a study of blood T cell repertoires in COVID-19. Across the study: The cDNA or gDNA used as material had been derived from T cells, B-cell-depleted T cells, or PBMCs.

Individuals aged 18 to 89 years were recruited from fewer than 25 US areas. Allocation to cohorts depended on clinical history reported by the participants. Per the original data handling: From reference gene primer amplification, estimates of nucleated cell counts were derived. The method was immunoSEQ multiplex PCR; TCRdb's version includes in-frame clones alone and lacks a portion of them. The V and J calls and clone size come from that table; D and trimming were worked out from the DNA. Of 300,000 to 400,000 clones in the sample, 80% to 90% were seen once. The clonotype was recovered from a man between 18 and 35 years old who had recovered from COVID-19. Input material: PBMCs or T cells enriched from blood (not recorded which). The V gene is TRBV25-1, the J gene TRBJ1-1; the match to TRBD1 covers 11 bases. CDR3: CASRDRGRAFF. The CDR3 DNA reads TGTGCCAGCAGGGACAGGGGGCGAGCTTTCTTT.